These 31 T cell receptor beta chains share one sample of origin, sequenced in a study of cytomegalovirus exposure and HLA in healthy donors. Both 60 Vbeta primers and 13 Jbeta primers went into the PCR. Assay used: immunoSEQ multiplex PCR; TCRdb lists only in-frame clones, some missing. Of approximately 110,000 clones listed, 55% to 75% were seen once; the top ten hold 8% to 9.5%. The sample was PBMCs. The receptors were gathered from a man younger than 45 in good health and CMV-seropositive.

This chain joins TRBV19 and TRBJ1-6; D ambiguous. Germline V gene lookup returns CDR1 LNHDA and CDR2 SQIVND (reference sequence). The CDR3 sequence is 15 residues long. Trimming pared 1 base from V and 7 bases from J, leaving 11 bases between. CDR3: CASSIGDSQNSPLHF. The CDR3 DNA is TGTGCCAGTAGTATAGGCGATTCTCAAAATTCACCCCTCCACTTT. Looking up the rest from reference TRBV19 and TRBJ1-6 gives the full variable domain: DGGITQSPKYLFRKEGQNVTLSCEQNLNHDAMYWYRQDPGQGLRLIYYSQIVNDFQKGDIAEGYSVSREKKESFPLTVTSAQKNPTAFYLCASSIGDSQNSPLHFGNGTRLTVT.

This chain joins TRBV29-1 and TRBJ1-5; possibly TRBD1 for D (5 bases). This CDR3 has 13 amino acids. CDR1 is SQVTM, CDR2 ANQGSEA, per germline. Trimming shortened V by 5 bases and J by 4 bases, and 12 bases separated the two germline ends. The DNA of the CDR3 is TGCAGCGTTCGGCCAGGGCTTAATCAGCCCCAGCATTTT. It codes for CSVRPGLNQPQHF.

In DNA form, the CDR3 reads TGTGCCAGCAGCTCGGGGACTAGCGGGATGGTACAAGAGACCCAGTACTTC. Amino acid sequence: CASSSGTSGMVQETQYF. J is TRBJ2-5 and V is TRBV5-8; 13 bases map to TRBD2. The CDR3 is 17 amino acids. The V and J ends lost 3 bases and 2 bases, in that order; junction bases with no gene match: 7. Germline V gene lookup returns CDR1 SGHTS and CDR2 YDEGEE.

This clone has at least ten counts. The rearrangement uses TRBV5-4 and TRBJ1-6, with 7 bases that match TRBD1. Germline V gives CDR1 SGHNT, CDR2 YYREEE (reference sequence). This CDR3 has 15 amino acids. The J segment lost 7 bases and the V segment lost 4 bases, leaving 8 bases of the junction unmatched. DNA for the CDR3: TGTGCCAGCAGCGCCCAGACAGGGAAGAATTCACCCCTCCACTTT. As protein: CASSAQTGKNSPLHF.

The chain combines TRBV19 with TRBJ2-2, with D possibly TRBD2 on 6 matching bases. CDR3 length equals 16 residues. Germline V CDR1 and CDR2: LNHDA, SQIVND (reference sequence). The V and J ends lost 1 base and 8 bases respectively, with 17 bases between them. In nucleotides, the CDR3 is TGTGCCAGTAGTATAGGCACTAGCCAGAGAGCTGGGGAGCTGTTTTTT. Encoded protein: CASSIGTSQRAGELFF.

The chain couples TRBV7-2 to TRBJ1-5, with 10 nucleotides matching TRBD1. The CDR3 has 15 amino acids. Germline CDR1 is SGHTA and CDR2 is FQGNSA. Losses at the gene ends were 3 bases for V and 2 bases for J; bases not matched to a gene: 1. The CDR3 nucleotides are TGTGCCAGCAGCTTCGGGACAGGGGGCAATCAGCCCCAGCATTTT. It codes for CASSFGTGGNQPQHF.

The V call is TRBV29-1, the J call TRBJ1-1, with a weak D call TRBD1 (6 bases). CDR3 length: 18 amino acids. V lost 3 bases and J 5 bases, leaving 28 bases between the germline ends. Germline V gives CDR1 SQVTM, CDR2 ANQGSEA. DNA for the CDR3: TGCAGCGTTGACGCCCCACGGGACACGGGGTATGGGCGGACTGAAGCTTTCTTT. Amino acids: CSVDAPRDTGYGRTEAFF.

The rearrangement joins TRBV4-3 to TRBJ1-1, with D perhaps TRBD1 (6 bases). The CDR3 spans 19 residues. CDR1 and CDR2 (germline): LGHNA, YSLEER. V lost 0 bases and J 0 bases, leaving 20 bases between the germline ends. Here the CDR3 DNA reads TGCGCCAGCAGCCAAGATCCTCCCAGGTCCGGGGGGCTGAACACTGAAGCTTTCTTT. Translated: CASSQDPPRSGGLNTEAFF.

J is TRBJ2-2 and V is TRBV5-4; TRBD1 matches at 7 bases. The V gene's germline CDR1 is SGHNT and CDR2 YYREEE (reference sequence). The CDR3 sequence is 16 residues long. The V gene end was trimmed by 4 bases and the J gene end by 4 bases; junction bases not matched to a gene: 10. The CDR3 protein is CASSRSATGPTGELFF. For the CDR3, the DNA is TGTGCCAGCAGCCGGTCCGCGACAGGGCCCACCGGGGAGCTGTTTTTT.

This chain links TRBV7-2 with TRBJ1-2, with D unresolved. Germline CDR1 reads SGHTA; CDR2 reads FQGNSA. V gave up 1 base and J gave up 3 bases, with 9 bases separating them. This CDR3 is 14 amino acids long. CDR3 sequence reads: CASSLVSSDYGYTF. Here the CDR3 DNA reads TGTGCCAGCAGCTTAGTCAGTTCCGACTATGGCTACACCTTC.

The chain joins TRBV21-1 to TRBJ1-1; whether TRBD1, the table's D call, matches the DNA was not checked. TRBV21-1 counts as a pseudogene. CDR3 length equals 14 residues. Here the CDR3 DNA reads TGTGCCAGGAACGCCCCCGGACAGACCACTGAAGCTTTCTTT. This sequence encodes CARNAPGQTTEAFF.

CDR3 nucleotide sequence: TGCGCCAGCCGTGCCGGCGGGACAGGGTATGAAGGCTACACCTTC. Translation: CASRAGGTGYEGYTF. The V and J genes are TRBV4-1 and TRBJ1-2, with TRBD1 matching over 9 bases. CDR1 is MGHRA, CDR2 YSYEKL, per germline. The CDR3 contains 15 residues. Trimming removed 8 bases from V and 8 bases from J; junction bases left unmatched: 15.

The chain joins TRBV6-4 to TRBJ2-5, with TRBD2 identical over 10 bases. Germline V gene data show CDR1 as MRHNA and CDR2 as SNTAGT. V shed 5 bases, J shed 4 bases, and the junction held 7 bases outside the gene matches. This CDR3 is built from 15 residues. DNA of the CDR3: TGTGCCAGCAGTCCTAGCGGGGGCGGGGGAGAGACCCAGTACTTC. Translated, it gives CASSPSGGGGETQYF.

The chain has TRBV4-2 and TRBJ2-3; 8 bases agree with TRBD2. V was clipped by 1 base and J by 5 bases; unmatched bases: 11. This CDR3 region has 17 residues. Per germline, CDR1 LGHNA and CDR2 YNFKEQ. CDR3 residues: CASSQVLGGASEDTQYF. Written as DNA, the CDR3 is TGTGCCAGCAGCCAAGTACTCGGGGGGGCTTCTGAAGATACGCAGTATTTT.

In its sample, this clone was seen a few times. The gene calls are TRBV6-6 and TRBJ1-2; D is undetermined. The germline CDR1 and CDR2 sequences are MNHNY and SVGAGI (reference sequence). V gave up 0 bases and J gave up 4 bases, with 9 bases separating them. The CDR3 has 14 residues. CDR3 bases: TGTGCCAGCAGTTACTCGCGGGAGAGCTATGGCTACACCTTC. Translation gives CASSYSRESYGYTF.

The J gene is TRBJ1-5, the V gene TRBV19; D is unresolved. V lost 6 bases and J 3 bases, leaving 9 bases between the germline ends. This CDR3 is 13 amino acids long. Germline CDR1 is LNHDA and CDR2 is SQIVND (reference sequence). The DNA of the CDR3 is TGTGCCAGTAGCATCAACTACAATCAGCCCCAGCATTTT. This sequence encodes CASSINYNQPQHF.

This clone was seen more than once but under ten times. V is TRBV27 and J is TRBJ1-2, with 8 bases fitting TRBD1. The germline V gene has CDR1 MNHEY and CDR2 SMNVEV (reference sequence). After removal of 5 bases from V and 4 bases from J, the junction contained 9 bases not matched to a gene. CDR3 length: 15 residues. CDR3 amino acids: CASSPGTGRIYGYTF. In DNA form, the CDR3 reads TGTGCCAGCAGTCCTGGGACAGGTAGAATCTATGGCTACACCTTC.

This clone was recorded once. The chain combines TRBV15 with TRBJ1-4; 9 bases align to TRBD1. Germline values: CDR1 LNHNV, CDR2 YYDKDF (reference sequence). V was clipped by 2 bases and J by 5 bases; unmatched bases: 12. CDR3 size: 18 residues. CDR3 loop: CATSRYPPQGALNEKLFF. The CDR3 region has the DNA TGTGCCACCAGCAGATACCCTCCACAGGGGGCGCTCAATGAAAAACTGTTTTTT.

In its sample, this clone was seen a few times. The DNA for the CDR3 is TGTGCCAGTAACGAGGGGGCGGGTTTCAATGAGCAGTTCTTC. Translation gives CASNEGAGFNEQFF. The chain has TRBV19 and TRBJ2-1, with TRBD1 matching 7 bases. This CDR3 comprises 14 residues. V was pared by 7 bases and J by 6 bases, with 9 bases of the junction left unmatched. Germline CDR1 and CDR2: LNHDA and SQIVND (reference sequence).

This clone was found a few times. The CDR3 loop is CASSVPRGTEGRDTQYF. CDR3 nucleotides: TGTGCCAGCAGCGTACCCCGCGGGACGGAAGGCAGAGATACGCAGTATTTT. The V and J genes are TRBV9 and TRBJ2-3; possibly TRBD2 for D (6 bases). Trimming removed 1 base at V and 5 bases at J, with 20 bases between. The CDR3 spans 17 residues. CDR1 and CDR2 (germline): SGDLS, YYNGEE.

This clone has just a few counts. The genes are TRBV2 and TRBJ2-1, with 11 bases lining up with TRBD2. Germline values: CDR1 SNHLY, CDR2 FYNNEI. V lost 6 bases and J lost 6; bases outside the gene matches: 7. The CDR3 is 15 residues long. The CDR3 reads CASRPTSGGPNEQFF. The CDR3 DNA reads TGTGCCAGCAGGCCTACTAGCGGGGGACCCAATGAGCAGTTCTTC. Together with reference TRBV2 and TRBJ2-1, the CDR3 gives the full variable domain: EPEVTQTPSHQVTQMGQEVILRCVPISNHLYFYWYRQILGQKVEFLVSFYNNEISEKSEIFDDQFSVERPDGSNFTLKIRSTKLEDSAMYFCASRPTSGGPNEQFFGPGTRLTVL.

In this sample, this clone turned up a few times. V is TRBV5-1 and J is TRBJ2-5, with D possibly TRBD2 on 5 matching bases. CDR1 is SGHRS and CDR2 is YFSETQ in the germline V gene. V shed 0 bases and J shed 2 bases, with 11 bases lying between them. The CDR3 loop spans 15 amino acids. The CDR3, as DNA: TGCGCCAGCAGCTTGGCGGGGTCACCACAAGAGACCCAGTACTTC. Amino acid sequence: CASSLAGSPQETQYF. Full variable domain (missing parts from reference TRBV5-1 and TRBJ2-5): KAGVTQTPRYLIKTRGQQVTLSCSPISGHRSVSWYQQTPGQGLQFLFEYFSETQRNKGNFPGRFSGRQFSNSRSEMNVSTLELGDSALYLCASSLAGSPQETQYFGPGTRLLVL.

The chain is built from TRBV21-1 and TRBJ1-5. TRBV21-1 is described as a pseudogene. This CDR3 comprises 12 residues. The CDR3 loop reads CASSVYCQPQHF. In DNA form, the CDR3 reads TGTGCCAGCAGCGTTTACTGTCAGCCCCAGCATTTT.

The chain joins TRBV25-1 to TRBJ2-7; D may be TRBD1 (5 bases). This CDR3 has 13 residues. CDR1 is MGHDK and CDR2 is SYGVNS in the germline V gene. Trimming took 10 bases from V and 5 from J, leaving 18 bases between them. DNA of the CDR3: TGTGCCACCAGGCAAGGGGCCATTGACGAGCAGTACTTC. This encodes CATRQGAIDEQYF.

The V call is TRBV7-8, the J call TRBJ2-1; 7 nucleotides match TRBD2. J lost 3 bases, V lost 4 bases, and 12 bases had no gene match. CDR1 SGHVS and CDR2 FQNEAQ come from the germline V gene. This CDR3 comprises 17 residues. DNA for the CDR3: TGTGCCAGCAGCTCCTTTCACGGGACTACCCACTACAATGAGCAGTTCTTC. Protein product: CASSSFHGTTHYNEQFF.

The rearrangement links TRBV19 to TRBJ1-5; 8 bases agree with TRBD1. The CDR3 consists of 14 residues. Germline V gives CDR1 LNHDA, CDR2 SQIVND (reference sequence). The junction had 2 bases not matched to a gene; V was cut back by 5 bases and J by 2 bases. CDR3 sequence: CASSVQGGNQPQHF. The CDR3 region has the DNA TGTGCCAGTAGTGTACAGGGGGGCAATCAGCCCCAGCATTTT.

The chain carries TRBV6-5 and TRBJ2-7; TRBD2 might be the D (5 bases). CDR3 size: 14 residues. With 9 bases removed from V and 7 bases from J, the gap between germline ends came to 22 bases. Germline V lookup: CDR1 MNHEY, CDR2 SVGAGI. Here the CDR3 reads CASATTDSSGEQYF. In nucleotides, the CDR3 is TGTGCCAGTGCCACGACCGACTCCTCGGGAGAGCAGTACTTC.

The chain has TRBV5-1 and TRBJ2-2; D call uncertain. Looked up from germline, CDR1 is SGHRS and CDR2 is YFSETQ. Trimming removed 2 bases at V and 6 bases at J, with 5 bases between. The CDR3 has 12 amino acids. The CDR3: CASSFQAGELFF. In nucleotides, the CDR3 is TGCGCCAGCAGCTTTCAGGCCGGGGAGCTGTTTTTT.

The chain carries TRBV21-1 and TRBJ2-2; TRBD1, the D gene given by the table, was not confirmed from the DNA. TRBV21-1 is a known pseudogene. The CDR3 is 16 residues long. The CDR3 DNA reads TGTGCCAGCAGCAAAAGGGGGCCGGGTAGCGCCGGGGAGCTGTTTTTT. This translates into CASSKRGPGSAGELFF.

This clone was detected a few times. V and J are TRBV13 and TRBJ1-1; 12 nucleotides match TRBD1. This CDR3 contains 21 residues. Trimming cost V 5 bases and J 2 bases; bases outside gene matches: 21. From germline, CDR1 is PRHDT and CDR2 FYEKMQ (reference sequence). The CDR3 region is CASSVWRSGTGGDPLNTEAFF. The CDR3 region has the DNA TGTGCCAGCAGCGTGTGGAGGTCCGGGACAGGGGGCGATCCGCTTAACACTGAAGCTTTCTTT. Complete variable domain (other parts from reference TRBV13 and TRBJ1-1): AAGVIQSPRHLIKEKRETATLKCYPIPRHDTVYWYQQGPGQDPQFLISFYEKMQSDKGSIPDRFSAQQFSDYHSELNMSSLELGDSALYFCASSVWRSGTGGDPLNTEAFFGQGTRLTVV.

The chain is built from TRBV30 and TRBJ1-1; D possibly corresponds to TRBD1 (5 bases). CDR1 is GTSNPN, CDR2 SVGIG, per germline (reference sequence). The ends were cut back, 2 bases at V and 0 bases at J, with 13 bases in the middle. The CDR3 has 15 residues. CDR3 nucleotide sequence: TGTGCCTGGAGTCTAGCAGGGAGGCTGAACACTGAAGCTTTCTTT. It codes for CAWSLAGRLNTEAFF.